The 30 T cell receptor beta chains below were found in one sample sequenced in a study of early T cells in non-severe SARS-CoV-2 infection. TCRdb re-called the 5' RACE reads through MiXCR, storing one row per CDR3 protein. Of roughly 30,000 distinct CDR3 sequences listed, about 4.6% are singletons. What was sequenced was whole blood. The receptor set was obtained from an adult who was a healthcare worker with PCR-confirmed SARS-CoV-2 infection or an uninfected control (not recorded which).

This clonotype occurred many times. The rearrangement links TRBV11-2 to TRBJ2-7; 8 nucleotides match TRBD1. V shed 5 bases, J shed 3 bases, and the junction held 9 bases outside the gene matches. The germline gives CDR1 SGHAT, CDR2 FQNNGV. This CDR3 spans 15 amino acids. The CDR3 DNA reads as TGTGCCAGCAGCGACACGGACAGGGTGGGCTACGAGCAGTACTTC. Translated, it gives CASSDTDRVGYEQYF.

This clonotype was seen ten or more times. This chain connects TRBV11-2 to TRBJ1-1; D gene unclear. V shed 1 base and J shed 0 bases, with 3 bases lying between them. This CDR3 contains 13 residues. CDR1 is SGHAT and CDR2 is FQNNGV in the germline V gene. The CDR3 loop is CASSLAMNTEAFF. Here the CDR3 DNA reads TGTGCCAGCAGCTTAGCCATGAACACTGAAGCTTTCTTT.

This clonotype was seen more than once but under ten times. The chain uses TRBV6-2 or TRBV6-3 and TRBJ2-5; maybe TRBD2 (5 bases). CDR1 is MNHEY and CDR2 is SVGEGT in the germline V gene. CDR3 length equals 11 residues. Trimming cost V 7 bases and J 4 bases, with 7 bases left between them. The CDR3, as DNA: TGTGCCAGCACCGGAGGAGAGACCCAGTACTTC. Its translation is CASTGGETQYF.

This clonotype was seen more than once but under ten times. The genes are TRBV5-4 and TRBJ2-2, with D possibly matching TRBD1 (6 bases). V gave up 1 base and J gave up 8 bases, with 12 bases separating them. Germline CDR1 is SGHNT and CDR2 is YYREEE (reference sequence). The CDR3 is 14 residues long. The CDR3 here is CASSLSRTGGELFF. The CDR3, as DNA: TGTGCCAGCAGCTTGTCTCGTACAGGGGGGGAGCTGTTTTTT.

The CDR3 DNA sequence: TGTGCCAGTAGGAACAGGGGACGTGAGGACAAAAACATTCAGTACTTC. Amino acid sequence: CASRNRGREDKNIQYF. The rearrangement links TRBV19 to TRBJ2-4, with 7 bases that match TRBD1. The V gene end was trimmed by 6 bases and the J gene end by 3 bases; junction bases not matched to a gene: 11. The germline gives CDR1 LNHDA, CDR2 SQIVND (reference sequence). There are 16 residues in the CDR3.

This clonotype has a handful of counts. V gene TRBV5-1 combines with J gene TRBJ1-1, with D perhaps TRBD1 (6 bases). The CDR3 is 14 amino acids. V dropped 2 bases and J dropped 1 base, with 9 bases sitting between them. Germline V gene data show CDR1 as SGHRS and CDR2 as YFSETQ. The CDR3 DNA sequence: TGCGCCAGCAGCTTAGAACAGGGGAACACTGAAGCTTTCTTT. Amino acids: CASSLEQGNTEAFF.

The chain has TRBV6-1 and TRBJ1-1; D is ambiguous. Germline CDR1 reads MNHNS; CDR2 reads SASEGT. The CDR3 loop spans 12 amino acids. Trimming left V 2 bases short and J 0 bases short, with 1 base between. In nucleotides, the CDR3 is TGTGCCAGCAGTGAACTGAACACTGAAGCTTTCTTT. It translates to CASSELNTEAFF.

This clonotype was observed at least ten times. The chain employs TRBV6-6 and TRBJ1-2, with D perhaps TRBD1 (5 bases). V lost 0 bases and J lost 7, with 9 bases in between. This CDR3 has 13 amino acids. Germline V lookup: CDR1 MNHNY, CDR2 SVGAGI (reference sequence). This CDR3 reads CASSYSRESGYTF. CDR3 sequence (DNA): TGTGCCAGCAGTTACTCCAGGGAGAGTGGCTACACCTTC.

This clonotype was detected only a few times. The rearrangement links TRBV29-1 to TRBJ2-3; D ambiguous. The CDR3 totals 13 residues. The V end was cut by 7 bases, the J end by 6 bases, with 17 bases between. The V gene's germline CDR1 is SQVTM and CDR2 ANQGSEA. CDR3 DNA: TGCAGCGCCCGACCTCCCCCCAGGGATACGCAGTATTTT. It specifies CSARPPPRDTQYF.

This clonotype was observed many times. This rearrangement joins TRBV15 to TRBJ2-1; 7 bases map to TRBD2. This CDR3 has 14 amino acids. Germline V CDR1 and CDR2: LNHNV, YYDKDF (reference sequence). J gave up 3 bases and V 4 bases, and 3 bases lay outside the gene matches. Here the CDR3 DNA reads TGTGCCACCAGCACCTGGGGGGGCTACAATGAGCAGTTCTTC. Protein sequence: CATSTWGGYNEQFF. The full variable domain, its missing parts supplied by reference TRBV15 and TRBJ2-1, is DAMVIQNPRYQVTQFGKPVTLSCSQTLNHNVMYWYQQKSSQAPKLLFHYYDKDFNNEADTPDNFQSRRPNTSFCFLDIRSPGLGDTAMYLCATSTWGGYNEQFFGPGTRLTVL.

This clonotype was detected only a few times. J is TRBJ1-1 and V is TRBV19, with D possibly matching TRBD1 (5 bases). The CDR3 loop spans 14 amino acids. The germline V gene encodes CDR1 LNHDA and CDR2 SQIVND (reference sequence). The V end was cut by 5 bases, the J end by 7 bases, with 17 bases between. CDR3 loop: CASSPVPRDGEAFF. The CDR3 DNA sequence: TGTGCCAGTAGTCCAGTCCCCAGGGATGGTGAAGCTTTCTTT. Supplemented by reference TRBV19 and TRBJ1-1, the full variable domain reads DGGITQSPKYLFRKEGQNVTLSCEQNLNHDAMYWYRQDPGQGLRLIYYSQIVNDFQKGDIAEGYSVSREKKESFPLTVTSAQKNPTAFYLCASSPVPRDGEAFFGQGTRLTVV.

In this sample, this clonotype turned up a few times. The chain is built from TRBV12-3 or TRBV12-4 and TRBJ2-1; 7 nucleotides agree with TRBD2. V lost 10 bases and J lost 0; bases outside the gene matches: 3. CDR3 length: 13 amino acids. DNA for the CDR3: TGTGCCATCCGGACTAGCTCCTACAATGAGCAGTTCTTC. Translation: CAIRTSSYNEQFF.

The chain employs TRBV6-5 and TRBJ2-3; the D gene could be TRBD1 or TRBD2 (5 bases each). The V end was cut by 9 bases, the J end by 8 bases, with 21 bases between. The CDR3 is 14 residues long. Germline V lookup: CDR1 MNHEY, CDR2 SVGAGI. The CDR3 loop is CASRPGPILVTQYF. Here the CDR3 DNA reads TGTGCCAGTCGACCGGGACCCATCCTAGTTACGCAGTATTTT.

This clonotype has at least ten counts. This sequence joins TRBV11-2 and TRBJ2-5; TRBD1 agrees at 11 bases. The CDR3 totals 15 residues. Trimming removed 3 bases from V and 2 bases from J; junction bases left unmatched: 2. Per germline, CDR1 SGHAT and CDR2 FQNNGV. This chain's CDR3 is CASSLGQGVQETQYF. CDR3 bases: TGTGCCAGCAGCTTGGGACAGGGGGTTCAAGAGACCCAGTACTTC.

This clonotype was counted a few times. This chain links TRBV20-1 with TRBJ2-2, with 10 bases aligning to TRBD2. This CDR3 has 15 residues. Unmatched junction bases numbered 10, after V lost 6 bases and J lost 6 bases. The germline V gene has CDR1 DFQATT and CDR2 SNEGSKA (reference sequence). Here the CDR3 reads CSATSGGAVPGELFF. The CDR3 DNA reads as TGCAGTGCCACAAGCGGGGGGGCCGTCCCCGGGGAGCTGTTTTTT.

This clonotype has a count of ten or more. The chain employs TRBV7-9 and TRBJ1-1; D is ambiguous. The V end was cut by 7 bases, the J end by 0 bases, with 9 bases between. The CDR3 is 13 residues long. CDR1 and CDR2 (germline): SEHNR, FQNEAQ (reference sequence). Written as DNA, the CDR3 is TGTGCCAGCAACCGGGCCTTGAACACTGAAGCTTTCTTT. Amino acids: CASNRALNTEAFF. Drawing the rest from reference TRBV7-9 and TRBJ1-1, the complete variable domain is DTGVSQNPRHKITKRGQNVTFRCDPISEHNRLYWYRQTLGQGPEFLTYFQNEAQLEKSRLLSDRFSAERPKGSFSTLEIQRTEQGDSAMYLCASNRALNTEAFFGQGTRLTVV.

There are many counts of this clonotype. The chain couples TRBV11-3 to TRBJ2-7; no definite D call. Trimming stripped 0 bases from V and 3 bases from J, with 6 bases between. The CDR3 has 13 residues. Germline-derived CDR1 and CDR2 are SGHNT and YENEEA. The CDR3 sequence is CASSLDLGYEQYF. Here the CDR3 DNA reads TGTGCCAGCAGCTTAGATCTGGGCTACGAGCAGTACTTC.

This clonotype was observed a few times. J is TRBJ1-2 and V is TRBV20-1, with 10 bases fitting TRBD1. Germline lookup yields CDR1 DFQATT and CDR2 SNEGSKA (reference sequence). The CDR3 extends over 16 amino acids. With V trimmed by 2 bases and J by 3 bases, 9 bases remained unmatched. The DNA for the CDR3 is TGCAGTGCTAGACCCTCCTCGACAGGGGGCTACTATGGCTACACCTTC. Translated: CSARPSSTGGYYGYTF.

In this sample, this clonotype turned up a few times. The V call is TRBV29-1, the J call TRBJ2-5; 8 bases fit TRBD1. There are 11 residues in the CDR3. The V and J ends lost 7 bases and 4 bases, in that order; junction bases with no gene match: 2. Per germline, CDR1 SQVTM and CDR2 ANQGSEA. As DNA, the CDR3 is TGCAGCGCGGACAGGGCAGAGACCCAGTACTTC. Translating gives CSADRAETQYF. Together with reference TRBV29-1 and TRBJ2-5, the CDR3 gives the full variable domain: SAVISQKPSRDICQRGTSLTIQCQVDSQVTMMFWYRQQPGQSLTLIATANQGSEATYESGFVIDKFPISRPNLTFSTLTVSNMSPEDSSIYLCSADRAETQYFGPGTRLLVL.

This clonotype was counted ten times or more. The chain uses TRBV2 and TRBJ2-2, with 13 bases lining up with TRBD2. Germline-derived CDR1 and CDR2 are SNHLY and FYNNEI. The CDR3 spans 17 residues. With V trimmed by 9 bases and J by 0 bases, 7 bases remained unmatched. The CDR3 DNA reads as TGTGCCAGTCGCCGGACTAGCGGGGGCGCGAACACCGGGGAGCTGTTTTTT. It specifies CASRRTSGGANTGELFF.

This clonotype is categorized as medium-sized (0.01 to 0.1%). The rearrangement links TRBV2 to TRBJ2-7; tentative D call: TRBD1 (6 bases). Germline CDR1 SNHLY, CDR2 FYNNEI. The CDR3 consists of 14 residues. Between the trimmed V and J ends, which lost 3 bases and 0 bases, there was a span of 9 bases. The CDR3 region is CASSENRDSYEQYF. CDR3 in DNA: TGTGCCAGCAGTGAGAACAGGGACTCCTACGAGCAGTACTTC.

The CDR3 DNA sequence: TGTGCCAGCAGCCCCGGACACAGCACAGATACGCAGTATTTT. This codes for CASSPGHSTDTQYF. J is TRBJ2-3 and V is TRBV11-3; a possible D gene is TRBD1 (5 bases). The germline gives CDR1 SGHNT, CDR2 YENEEA. V was clipped by 5 bases and J by 0 bases, with 9 bases between them. The CDR3 is 14 residues long. The full variable domain, with the rest looked up from reference TRBV11-3 and TRBJ2-3, is EAGVVQSPRYKIIEKKQPVAFWCNPISGHNTLYWYLQNLGQGPELLIRYENEEAVDDSQLPKDRFSAERLKGVDSTLKIQPAELGDSAVYLCASSPGHSTDTQYFGPGTRLTVL.

In its sample, this clonotype was seen many times. The chain is built from TRBV11-2 and TRBJ1-1; D is perhaps TRBD1 (5 bases). The CDR3 spans 13 residues. The V gene's germline CDR1 is SGHAT and CDR2 FQNNGV. With 4 bases removed from V and 4 bases from J, the gap between germline ends came to 10 bases. CDR3 in amino acids: CASSWQGRTEAFF. CDR3 DNA sequence: TGTGCCAGCAGCTGGCAGGGTCGCACTGAAGCTTTCTTT.

V and J are TRBV20-1 and TRBJ2-7; tentative D call: TRBD1 (5 bases). The CDR3 is 14 residues long. Trimming stripped 0 bases from V and 1 base from J, with 10 bases between. In germline, CDR1 is DFQATT, CDR2 SNEGSKA (reference sequence). CDR3 amino acids: CSARDRRQSYEQYF. The CDR3 coding sequence is TGCAGTGCTAGAGATCGCCGACAGTCCTACGAGCAGTACTTC.

In its sample, this clonotype was seen a few times. The chain joins TRBV10-2 to TRBJ1-6; 9 positions agree with TRBD1. There are 13 residues in the CDR3. The germline V gene has CDR1 WSHSY and CDR2 SAAADI. V was clipped by 11 bases and J by 5 bases; unmatched bases: 4. The chain's CDR3 is CAGRTGDNSPLHF. For the CDR3, the DNA is TGCGCCGGACGGACAGGGGATAATTCACCCCTCCACTTT.

This chain links TRBV4-2 with TRBJ2-3; no clear D gene. V lost 4 bases and J 4 bases, leaving 9 bases between the germline ends. The CDR3 runs 13 residues. From germline, CDR1 is LGHNA and CDR2 YNFKEQ. The CDR3 region is CASSPYGPDTQYF. The CDR3 bases are TGTGCCAGCAGCCCCTACGGTCCAGATACGCAGTATTTT.

This clonotype was detected ten times or more. This rearrangement joins TRBV14 to TRBJ2-5; 10 nucleotides align to TRBD1. V was pared by 4 bases and J by 4 bases, with 6 bases of the junction left unmatched. Germline assignment: CDR1 SGHDN and CDR2 FVKESK. This CDR3 region has 15 residues. The CDR3 here is CASSRWGQGRETQYF. The CDR3, as DNA: TGTGCCAGCAGCCGGTGGGGACAGGGGAGAGAGACCCAGTACTTC.

CDR3 amino acids: CASSPDGANYGYTF. CDR3 DNA sequence: TGCGCCAGCAGTCCTGACGGTGCTAACTATGGCTACACCTTC. This chain joins TRBV5-1 and TRBJ1-2; no reliable D call. Trimming took off 5 bases at V and 0 bases at J, with 11 bases between the two ends. Germline V lookup: CDR1 SGHRS, CDR2 YFSETQ. The CDR3 is 14 amino acids.

Remarks on this clonotype: An end of the junction differs from the germline gene, which may be a read error. This chain links TRBV18 with TRBJ2-7, with TRBD2 identical over 11 bases. CDR1 is KGHSH, CDR2 LQKENI, per germline. CDR3 length: 18 residues. The CDR3 protein is CASSPSLAGGHSRYGQYF. CDR3 DNA sequence: TGTGCCAGCTCACCAAGCCTAGCGGGAGGTCACTCGAGATACGGGCAGTACTTC.

This clonotype was detected many times. The chain couples TRBV25-1 to TRBJ2-3; 10 bases fit TRBD2. Germline V gene sequence: CDR1 MGHDK, CDR2 SYGVNS. Trimming at V came to 3 bases and at J to 0 bases, leaving 12 bases not matched to a gene. This CDR3 is 19 amino acids long. The CDR3 here is CASSEKTPLAGASTDTQYF. The CDR3 region has the DNA TGTGCCAGCAGTGAGAAGACTCCTCTAGCGGGGGCTAGCACAGATACGCAGTATTTT.